This entry lists 18 T cell receptor beta chains sequenced from one sample in a study of control samples from healthy donors and cancer patients. Assay used: immunoSEQ multiplex PCR; TCRdb lists only in-frame clones, some missing. Of around 200,000 clones listed, 90% to 95% were seen once; the top ten hold about 1.5%. The specimen sequenced was blood. The receptors were gathered from a man between 18 and 35 years old in good health.

CDR3 loop: CASSPLQGTNEKLFF. The CDR3 DNA sequence: TGTGCCAGCTCACCACTGCAGGGTACTAATGAAAAACTGTTTTTT. The V gene is TRBV18, the J gene TRBJ1-4; tentative D call: TRBD1 (5 bases). CDR1 and CDR2 (germline): KGHSH, LQKENI. The CDR3 is 15 residues long. Trimming left V 1 base short and J 2 bases short, with 8 bases between.

The chain joins TRBV11-2 to TRBJ1-6; D unclear. V lost 0 bases and J 7 bases, leaving 7 bases between the germline ends. This CDR3 region has 14 residues. Germline assignment: CDR1 SGHAT and CDR2 FQNNGV. CDR3 sequence (DNA): TGTGCCAGCAGCTTAGATCTGGGCAATTCACCCCTCCACTTT. Amino acids: CASSLDLGNSPLHF.

CDR3 DNA: TGTGCCAGTAGTATGAGGGCTTATAGCAATCAGCCCCAGCATTTT. The encoded protein is CASSMRAYSNQPQHF. This chain uses TRBV19 with TRBJ1-5; D uncertain. The CDR3 totals 15 residues. Germline V gene lookup returns CDR1 LNHDA and CDR2 SQIVND (reference sequence). Trimming removed 3 bases at V and 0 bases at J, with 9 bases between.

The chain's CDR3 is CASSEILGTTPIEQYF. CDR3 DNA sequence: TGTGCCAGCAGCGAAATCTTGGGGACTACCCCCATCGAGCAGTACTTC. The chain uses TRBV2 and TRBJ2-7, with 7 nucleotides matching TRBD2. Germline CDR1 SNHLY, CDR2 FYNNEI. The CDR3 extends over 16 amino acids. Trimming took 6 bases from V and 6 from J; bases not matched to a gene: 17.

This sequence joins TRBV7-3 and TRBJ1-4; D gene ambiguous. From germline, CDR1 is SGHTA and CDR2 FQGTGA. Trimming stripped 1 base from V and 11 bases from J, with 5 bases between. The CDR3 covers 11 residues. The CDR3 loop is CASSLMGKLFF. The CDR3 DNA reads TGTGCCAGCAGCTTAATGGGGAAACTGTTTTTT.

The chain joins TRBV7-8 to TRBJ2-7, with D hard to call. Germline CDR1 reads SGHVS; CDR2 reads FQNEAQ. Trimming removed 3 bases at V and 0 bases at J, with 6 bases between. The CDR3 covers 13 residues. The CDR3 is CASSFGSSYEQYF. The CDR3 DNA reads TGTGCCAGCAGCTTTGGCTCCTCCTACGAGCAGTACTTC. Full variable domain (remainder filled in from reference TRBV7-8 and TRBJ2-7): GAGVSQSPRYKVAKRGQDVALRCDPISGHVSLFWYQQALGQGPEFLTYFQNEAQLDKSGLPSDRFFAERPEGSVSTLKIQRTQQEDSAVYLCASSFGSSYEQYFGPGTRLTVT.

The chain employs TRBV19 and TRBJ2-1; a possible D gene is TRBD1 (5 bases). Trimming removed 5 bases from V and 7 bases from J, with 18 bases in between. Germline lookup yields CDR1 LNHDA and CDR2 SQIVND (reference sequence). The CDR3 spans 15 residues. CDR3: CASSLDTPRWNEQFF. In nucleotides, the CDR3 is TGTGCCAGTAGTCTGGACACACCCCGTTGGAATGAGCAGTTCTTC.

This clone was detected only a few times. This chain links TRBV3-1 (or the pseudogene TRBV3-2) with TRBJ1-1; D is uncertain. The V end lost 1 base, the J end lost 4 bases, and 7 bases lay between the germline ends. The CDR3 extends over 13 amino acids. Germline CDR1 is LGHDT and CDR2 is YNNKEL (reference sequence). The CDR3 loop is CASSQGRGTEAFF. The CDR3 DNA sequence: TGTGCCAGCAGCCAAGGTCGCGGCACTGAAGCTTTCTTT.

This clone was seen a single time. The chain couples TRBV10-3 to TRBJ1-1; 8 bases are shared with TRBD1. The CDR3 totals 16 residues. Germline-derived CDR1 and CDR2 are ENHRY and SYGVKD. Trimming at V came to 6 bases and at J to 3 bases, leaving 12 bases not matched to a gene. The chain's CDR3 is CAIRKQGVGADTEAFF. The CDR3 DNA reads TGTGCCATCAGGAAACAGGGGGTCGGAGCGGACACTGAAGCTTTCTTT.

The chain combines TRBV5-4 with TRBJ1-2; D might be TRBD1 (6 bases). V lost 3 bases, J lost 6 bases, and 15 bases lay in between. Germline-derived CDR1 and CDR2 are SGHNT and YYREEE (reference sequence). The CDR3 totals 14 residues. CDR3 bases: TGTGCCAGCAGCTATCCCGGGACACGGAATGGCTACACCTTC. Protein sequence: CASSYPGTRNGYTF.

This chain joins TRBV2 and TRBJ2-7, with 10 bases that match TRBD2. The CDR3 sequence is 15 residues long. After removal of 7 bases from V and 2 bases from J, the junction contained 8 bases not matched to a gene. Germline V gives CDR1 SNHLY, CDR2 FYNNEI. The CDR3 spells CASTLTSGVTYEQYF. The CDR3 DNA follows: TGTGCCAGCACCCTCACTAGCGGGGTAACCTACGAGCAGTACTTC.

This sequence joins TRBV29-1 and TRBJ1-2, with 7 bases lining up with TRBD1. Germline CDR1 SQVTM, CDR2 ANQGSEA. CDR3 length: 11 amino acids. With 6 bases clipped from V and 8 bases from J, the junction kept 6 bases outside the gene matches. The CDR3: CSVQQGYGYTF. CDR3 DNA sequence: TGCAGCGTGCAACAGGGGTACGGCTACACCTTC.

This chain connects TRBV7-3 to TRBJ2-6; the match to TRBD2 covers 9 bases. The CDR3 has 18 amino acids. Trimming took 2 bases from V and 1 from J; bases not matched to a gene: 6. From germline, CDR1 is SGHTA and CDR2 FQGTGA. CDR3 in amino acids: CASSLYELAGSGANVLTF. The DNA of the CDR3 is TGTGCCAGCAGCTTATATGAGCTAGCGGGGTCTGGGGCCAACGTCCTGACTTTC.

The rearrangement joins TRBV7-8 to TRBJ2-1; D tentatively fits TRBD1 or TRBD2 (5 bases each). CDR3 length: 17 residues. V lost 1 base and J 7 bases, leaving 20 bases between the germline ends. The V gene's germline CDR1 is SGHVS and CDR2 FQNEAQ. The CDR3 loop is CASSLEDRPSRENEQFF. The CDR3 DNA sequence: TGTGCCAGCAGCTTAGAGGATAGGCCTAGCAGGGAAAATGAGCAGTTCTTC.

This clone was detected once. V and J are TRBV6-2 or TRBV6-3 and TRBJ1-1; D unresolved. The V gene's germline CDR1 is MNHEY and CDR2 SVGEGT. The CDR3 has 15 amino acids. Trimming removed 2 bases from V and 5 bases from J, with 15 bases in between. This CDR3 is CASSYVLEVGTEAFF. The CDR3 nucleotides are TGTGCCAGCAGTTACGTCCTGGAGGTGGGGACTGAAGCTTTCTTT.

This clone was found a few times. The chain recombines TRBV3-1 (or the pseudogene TRBV3-2) with TRBJ2-1; 7 bases are a match to TRBD2. J was trimmed by 5 bases and V by 4 bases; bases with no gene match: 5. CDR3 size: 14 residues. CDR1 LGHDT and CDR2 YNNKEL come from the germline V gene (reference sequence). The CDR3 DNA is TGTGCCAGCAGCCGAAAAGCGGGGCACAATGAGCAGTTCTTC. This encodes CASSRKAGHNEQFF.

The CDR3 DNA follows: TGTGCCAGCTCACCACCGAATCAGCCCCAGCATTTT. Translation gives CASSPPNQPQHF. This chain joins TRBV18 and TRBJ1-5; D is ambiguous. Germline V gene data show CDR1 as KGHSH and CDR2 as LQKENI. Trimming cost V 0 bases and J 4 bases, with 1 base left between them. This CDR3 has 12 residues.

The V call is TRBV12-3 or TRBV12-4, the J call TRBJ1-1; D remains ambiguous. Trimming removed 6 bases at V and 6 bases at J, with 8 bases between. The CDR3 sequence is 11 residues long. Written as DNA, the CDR3 is TGTGCCAGCAGCTCCGGACCTGAAGCTTTCTTT. This codes for CASSSGPEAFF.